The 31 T cell receptor beta chains reported below all come from one sample, sequenced in a study of T cells in women clearing cervical HPV infection. Assay: immunoSEQ multiplex PCR; the TCRdb copy retains only in-frame clones and omits some. Reported are 40,000 to 55,000 clones; the ten largest clones contain around 0.98%. Sequenced: blood buffy coat. The receptors stem from a woman aged 18-70 years with a cervical HPV16 infection that either progressed to CIN3+ or cleared (not recorded which).

Turning to this clone: With the read ending 3 residues before the CDR3 end, the germline J gene is used to fill in that end. This chain connects TRBV12-3 or TRBV12-4 to TRBJ2-5; D gene uncertain. V lost 6 bases to trimming and J lost 2 bases, with 10 bases between them. CDR3 length equals 13 residues. The CDR3 here is CASSFGAQETQYF. The CDR3 DNA, read in part, is TGTGCCAGCAGCTTCGGAGCGCAAGAGACC.

As concerns this clone: The DNA ends 3 residues before the CDR3 does, and the rest of the CDR3 is filled in from the germline J gene. The V and J genes are TRBV27 and TRBJ2-2, with TRBD2 as a possible D gene (5 bases). In germline, CDR1 is MNHEY, CDR2 SMNVEV (reference sequence). The V end was cut by 10 bases, the J end by 4 bases, with 13 bases between. The CDR3 runs to 13 residues. The CDR3 reads CATKRTFTGELFF. CDR3 bases read: TGTGCCACCAAAAGGACTTTCACCGGGGAG.

As to this clone: The read ends 3 residues before the CDR3 terminus; that terminus is restored from the germline J gene. This rearrangement joins TRBV5-1 to TRBJ2-3, with TRBD1 as a possible D gene (5 bases). This CDR3 contains 15 residues. V lost 1 base and J lost 2, with 11 bases in between. Germline-derived CDR1 and CDR2 are SGHRS and YFSETQ. CDR3 bases read: TGCGCCAGCAGCTTGAGGGGCTACACCACAGATACG. Its protein product is CASSLRGYTTDT. The entire CDR3 sequence reads CASSLRGYTTDTQYF.

The CDR3: CASSPGTGGGYEQYF. The sequenced part of the CDR3 DNA is TGTGCCAGCAGCCCTGGGACAGGGGGCGGCTACGAG. The chain couples TRBV28 to TRBJ2-7; 12 bases line up with TRBD1. From the germline J gene comes the end of the CDR3, since the read stops 3 residues before it. CDR1 MDHEN and CDR2 SYDVKM come from the germline V gene. The CDR3 loop spans 15 amino acids. The trim removed 6 bases at V and 3 bases at J, leaving 6 bases unmatched.

The CDR3 here is CASSPQRTGGETQYF. The sequenced part of the CDR3 DNA is TGTGCCAGCAGCCCCCAACGGACAGGTGGAGAGACC. The gene calls are TRBV9 and TRBJ2-5; 7 bases align to TRBD1. The read is 3 residues too short to cover the CDR3 end, so that end is filled in from the germline J gene. Germline values: CDR1 SGDLS, CDR2 YYNGEE. The CDR3 is made up of 15 amino acids. Trimming removed 4 bases from V and 4 bases from J; junction bases left unmatched: 10.

As concerns this clone: The read finishes 3 residues shy of the CDR3 end, and the germline J gene is used to complete it. The chain combines TRBV7-2 with TRBJ2-1; 12 positions agree with TRBD2. The CDR3 is 14 amino acids. The J segment lost 7 bases and the V segment lost 6 bases, leaving 4 bases of the junction unmatched. CDR1 is SGHTA, CDR2 FQGNSA, per germline. The CDR3 loop reads CASRLAGGGNEQFF. CDR3 bases read: TGTGCCAGCAGACTAGCGGGGGGTGGGAATGAG.

Remarks on this clone: The read ends 3 residues early relative to the CDR3; the germline J gene fills the gap. The chain employs TRBV19 and TRBJ2-1; D uncertain. CDR1 and CDR2 from the germline V gene are LNHDA and SQIVND (reference sequence). The V gene lost 4 bases and the J gene lost 4 bases, with 5 bases spanning the gap. CDR3 length equals 12 residues. The CDR3 here is CASSKVYNEQFF. The DNA read from the CDR3 is TGTGCCAGTAGTAAGGTATACAATGAG.

About this clone: Read coverage stops 3 residues before the CDR3 terminus; the germline J gene supplies the remainder. The V call is TRBV3-1 (or the pseudogene TRBV3-2), the J call TRBJ2-1; 12 nucleotides align to TRBD2. Germline lookup yields CDR1 LGHDT and CDR2 YNNKEL (reference sequence). The CDR3 is 17 residues long. With V trimmed by 3 bases and J by 8 bases, 11 bases remained unmatched. CDR3 bases read: TGTGCCAGCAGCCACCCCGGCCTAGCGGGGGGGCCCCATGAG. It codes for CASSHPGLAGGPHE. The full CDR3 protein reads CASSHPGLAGGPHEQFF.

A word on this clone: The CDR3 end lies 3 residues beyond the end of the read and is filled in from the germline J gene. The chain uses TRBV20-1 and TRBJ2-1; TRBD1 is a possible D gene (6 bases). This CDR3 is built from 16 residues. V dropped 4 bases and J dropped 0 bases, with 16 bases sitting between them. Germline V lookup: CDR1 DFQATT, CDR2 SNEGSKA (reference sequence). The sequenced part of the CDR3 DNA is TGCAGTGCTATCCTGCAGGGGCGAAGCTCCTACAATGAG. Its protein product is CSAILQGRSSYNE. The full CDR3 protein is CSAILQGRSSYNEQFF.

About this clone: The CDR3 end lies 3 residues beyond the end of the read and is filled in from the germline J gene. The chain has TRBV2 and TRBJ1-6; TRBD1 aligns across 11 bases. From germline, CDR1 is SNHLY and CDR2 FYNNEI. V shed 7 bases and J 9 bases; nucleotides not matched to a gene: 11. The CDR3 sequence is 16 residues long. CDR3 bases read: TGTGCCAGCACCCAACGGGCCGGGACAGGGGGTTCACCC. Amino acids: CASTQRAGTGGSP. The whole CDR3 protein reads CASTQRAGTGGSPLHF. The complete variable domain, with remaining parts taken from reference TRBV2 and TRBJ1-6, reads EPEVTQTPSHQVTQMGQEVILRCVPISNHLYFYWYRQILGQKVEFLVSFYNNEISEKSEIFDDQFSVERPDGSNFTLKIRSTKLEDSAMYFCASTQRAGTGGSPLHFGNGTRLTVT.

With regard to this clone: With the read ending 3 residues before the CDR3 end, the germline J gene is used to fill in that end. The V gene is TRBV5-1, the J gene TRBJ1-1, with D tentatively TRBD1 (5 bases). Germline CDR1 reads SGHRS; CDR2 reads YFSETQ. The CDR3 extends over 12 amino acids. The covered CDR3 bases are TGCGCCAGCAGCTTGGCCGGGGGTCTG. It translates to CASSLAGGL. In full, the CDR3 reads CASSLAGGLAFF. The full variable domain, its missing parts supplied by reference TRBV5-1 and TRBJ1-1, is KAGVTQTPRYLIKTRGQQVTLSCSPISGHRSVSWYQQTPGQGLQFLFEYFSETQRNKGNFPGRFSGRQFSNSRSEMNVSTLELGDSALYLCASSLAGGLAFFGQGTRLTVV.

With regard to this clone: The read terminates 3 residues ahead of where the CDR3 ends, so the germline J gene completes it. The chain combines TRBV6-1 with TRBJ1-4, with unresolved D. This CDR3 spans 13 amino acids. The germline V gene encodes CDR1 MNHNS and CDR2 SASEGT. Trimming took 4 bases from V and 8 from J, leaving 11 bases between them. The sequenced CDR3 bases are TGTGCCAGCAGTGGGCTTCCCTCCGAAAAA. It codes for CASSGLPSEK. From start to end, the CDR3 is CASSGLPSEKLFF.

For this clone: With the read ending 3 residues before the CDR3 end, the germline J gene is used to fill in that end. This chain joins TRBV20-1 and TRBJ2-3, with TRBD1 identical over 7 bases. The J segment lost 2 bases and the V segment lost 6 bases, leaving 14 bases of the junction unmatched. The germline CDR1 and CDR2 sequences are DFQATT and SNEGSKA (reference sequence). The CDR3 is made up of 16 amino acids. CDR3 sequence: CSASGAQTGITDTQYF. Incomplete CDR3 DNA: TGCAGTGCCTCCGGAGCCCAGACAGGGATCACAGATACG.

Regarding this clone: The missing CDR3 end, 3 residues past where the read stops, is filled in from the germline J gene. The chain combines TRBV29-1 with TRBJ2-5, with D possibly matching TRBD1 (5 bases). This CDR3 spans 13 amino acids. Germline CDR1 reads SQVTM; CDR2 reads ANQGSEA. V shed 7 bases and J shed 2 bases, with 14 bases lying between them. Partial CDR3 DNA: TGCAGCGGTACGACAGCCTTTCAAGAGACC. It yields the protein CSGTTAFQET. The complete CDR3 sequence is CSGTTAFQETQYF.

A remark on this clone: The sequence runs out 3 residues before the end of the CDR3; the remainder is reconstructed from the germline J gene. The genes are TRBV12-3 or TRBV12-4 and TRBJ1-1, with a possible D match to TRBD1 (5 bases). CDR3 size: 16 residues. V lost 2 bases to trimming and J lost 1 base, with 14 bases between them. The sequenced part of the CDR3 DNA is TGTGCCAGCAGTTTATGGTCCCTTGACAGGAACACTGAA. Its protein is CASSLWSLDRNTE. The CDR3 reads in full as CASSLWSLDRNTEAFF.

In the case of this clone: The sequence runs out 3 residues before the end of the CDR3; the remainder is reconstructed from the germline J gene. V usage is TRBV5-1 and J usage is TRBJ1-5; 7 bases line up with TRBD1. Germline lookup yields CDR1 SGHRS and CDR2 YFSETQ. The trim removed 0 bases at V and 5 bases at J, leaving 2 bases unmatched. This CDR3 spans 14 amino acids. The sequenced part of the CDR3 DNA is TGCGCCAGCAGCTTGGGGGACAGAGATCAGCCC. Amino acids: CASSLGDRDQP. The full CDR3 protein is CASSLGDRDQPQHF.

As to this clone: Read coverage stops 3 residues before the CDR3 terminus; the germline J gene supplies the remainder. At the DNA level, this CDR3 is encoded by other sequences in the same sample as well. The genes are TRBV18 and TRBJ2-2; D gene unclear. The CDR3 loop spans 14 amino acids. The germline CDR1 and CDR2 sequences are KGHSH and LQKENI. The CDR3 here is CASSPSATNEKLFF. CDR3 DNA (partial): TGTGCCAGCTCACCGTCAGCAACTAATGAAAAG.

With regard to this clone: The read ends 3 residues shy of where the CDR3 ends; the end is completed using the germline J gene. V is TRBV5-1 and J is TRBJ1-5; D might be TRBD1 (5 bases). CDR1 is SGHRS and CDR2 is YFSETQ in the germline V gene. This CDR3 region has 16 residues. Trimming left V 1 base short and J 0 bases short, with 11 bases between. The CDR3 sequence: CASSLSWGDSNQPQHF. The DNA read from the CDR3 is TGCGCCAGCAGCTTGTCGTGGGGGGATAGCAATCAGCCC.

Regarding this clone: With the read ending 3 residues before the CDR3 end, the germline J gene is used to fill in that end. The genes are TRBV14 and TRBJ2-7; TRBD1 matches 9 bases. V was clipped by 3 bases and J by 6 bases; unmatched bases: 12. This CDR3 is built from 16 residues. Germline CDR1 is SGHDN and CDR2 is FVKESK. Incomplete CDR3 DNA: TGTGCCAGCAGCCATATACAGCCGGGACAGGGAGCCGAG. Its protein is CASSHIQPGQGAE. The entire CDR3 reads CASSHIQPGQGAEQYF.

Regarding this clone: Coverage ceases 3 residues before the CDR3 finishes, and the germline J gene fills in the end. The J gene is TRBJ1-1, the V gene TRBV15; 9 bases are a match to TRBD1. V lost 0 bases, J lost 1 base, and 0 bases stayed unmatched. Per the germline V gene, CDR1 is LNHNV and CDR2 is YYDKDF (reference sequence). The CDR3 length is 15 residues. This CDR3 reads CATSREGQGNTEAFF. The sequenced CDR3 bases are TGTGCCACCAGCAGAGAGGGACAGGGGAACACTGAA.

A note on this clone: The read gets to within 3 residues of the CDR3 end, and the germline J gene fills in the rest. The V and J genes are TRBV9 and TRBJ2-3; the D is unclear. CDR1 and CDR2 (germline): SGDLS, YYNGEE. Trimming shortened V by 2 bases and J by 5 bases, and 6 bases separated the two germline ends. The CDR3 contains 12 residues. The CDR3 spells CASSVAGDTQYF. CDR3 DNA (partial): TGTGCCAGCAGCGTGGCAGGAGATACG.

Partial CDR3 DNA: TGTGCCAGCAGCTTAGGAAGGGGGTACCCTGAA. It codes for CASSLGRGYPE. The complete CDR3 protein is CASSLGRGYPEAFF. The rearrangement links TRBV11-2 to TRBJ1-1, with D tentatively TRBD1 (6 bases). The CDR3 end is not reached by the read, which stops 3 residues before it; the germline J gene fills it in. Germline CDR1 SGHAT, CDR2 FQNNGV. The CDR3 totals 14 residues. V was cut by 1 base and J by 6 bases, with 12 bases left in between. The variable domain in full, completed from reference TRBV11-2 and TRBJ1-1, reads EAGVAQSPRYKIIEKRQSVAFWCNPISGHATLYWYQQILGQGPKLLIQFQNNGVVDDSQLPKDRFSAERLKGVDSTLKIQPAKLEDSAVYLCASSLGRGYPEAFFGQGTRLTVV.

A word on this clone: The read terminates 3 residues before the CDR3 end, so the remaining end is supplied by the germline J gene. The chain combines TRBV5-4 with TRBJ1-3; 8 bases agree with TRBD1. Trimming cost V 4 bases and J 2 bases; bases outside gene matches: 5. This CDR3 has 15 residues. Germline values: CDR1 SGHNT, CDR2 YYREEE (reference sequence). This CDR3 reads CASSLDRGTGNTIYF. The covered CDR3 bases are TGTGCCAGCAGCCTTGACAGGGGCACTGGAAACACC.

For this clone: Read data end 3 residues before the CDR3 end; the end is taken from the germline J gene. V usage is TRBV7-2 and J usage is TRBJ2-7; D call uncertain. With 2 bases removed from V and 3 bases from J, the gap between germline ends came to 8 bases. CDR1 SGHTA and CDR2 FQGNSA come from the germline V gene. CDR3 length: 13 residues. The part of the CDR3 DNA that was read is TGTGCCAGCAGCTTAACACACAACTACGAG. This codes for CASSLTHNYE. The whole CDR3 protein is CASSLTHNYEQYF. Complete variable domain (other parts from reference TRBV7-2 and TRBJ2-7): GAGVSQSPSNKVTEKGKDVELRCDPISGHTALYWYRQSLGQGLEFLIYFQGNSAPDKSGLPSDRFSAERTGGSVSTLTIQRTQQEDSAVYLCASSLTHNYEQYFGPGTRLTVT.

In regard to this clone: Read sequence stops 3 residues before the CDR3 end, and the germline J gene provides the missing end. The chain couples TRBV7-9 to TRBJ1-2; a possible D gene is TRBD1 (5 bases). The V gene's germline CDR1 is SEHNR and CDR2 FQNEAQ (reference sequence). This CDR3 spans 15 amino acids. The CDR3 loop is CASSSPKGGANDYTF. Partial CDR3 DNA: TGTGCCAGCAGCTCCCCCAAGGGTGGGGCCAACGAC.

About this clone: Coverage ceases 3 residues before the CDR3 finishes, and the germline J gene fills in the end. The chain employs TRBV10-3 and TRBJ2-7, with 7 nucleotides matching TRBD2. CDR3 length: 16 amino acids. V gave up 5 bases and J gave up 0 bases; unmatched junction bases: 10. CDR1 ENHRY and CDR2 SYGVKD come from the germline V gene. The covered CDR3 bases are TGTGCCATCAGTCCGGGGGGAGGCTTCCCCTCCTACGAG. Its translation is CAISPGGGFPSYE. The whole CDR3 sequence is CAISPGGGFPSYEQYF.

Concerning this clone itself: The CDR3 end falls 3 residues outside the read, so it is completed with the germline J gene. The rearrangement uses TRBV7-2 and TRBJ2-7, with unresolved D. The CDR3 loop spans 13 amino acids. Trimming left V 2 bases short and J 5 bases short, with 10 bases between. Germline CDR1 and CDR2: SGHTA and FQGNSA. The CDR3 region is CASSLQASHEQYF. The covered CDR3 bases are TGTGCCAGCAGCTTACAGGCGTCCCACGAG.

The CDR3 loop reads CASRKHGTGDSNEQFF. Partial CDR3 DNA: TGCGCCAGCAGAAAGCACGGGACAGGGGACTCCAATGAG. This chain joins TRBV5-1 and TRBJ2-1; 10 bases align to TRBD1. The CDR3 end falls 3 residues outside the read, so it is completed with the germline J gene. In germline, CDR1 is SGHRS, CDR2 YFSETQ. J gave up 6 bases and V 5 bases, and 11 bases lay outside the gene matches. This CDR3 contains 16 residues.

Concerning this clone: The read ends 3 residues before the CDR3 terminus; that terminus is restored from the germline J gene. V and J are TRBV2 and TRBJ2-7; maybe TRBD1 (6 bases). Germline lookup yields CDR1 SNHLY and CDR2 FYNNEI. The CDR3 contains 14 residues. Deletions cut 6 bases from V and 6 bases from J, with 18 bases between. CDR3 DNA, as far as it was read: TGTGCCAGCAGATTATCCCCCACGACAGGCGAG. This encodes CASRLSPTTGE. From start to end, the CDR3 is CASRLSPTTGEQYF.

Of note for this clone: The read ends 3 residues early relative to the CDR3; the germline J gene fills the gap. V usage is TRBV19 and J usage is TRBJ2-1; D is uncertain. The germline V gene has CDR1 LNHDA and CDR2 SQIVND (reference sequence). The ends were cut back, 10 bases at V and 0 bases at J, with 13 bases in the middle. This CDR3 has 14 residues. The CDR3 reads CATRVRSSYNEQFF. The CDR3 DNA, read in part, is TGTGCCACCCGTGTCAGGAGCTCCTACAATGAG.

Turning to this clone: Coverage ceases 3 residues before the CDR3 finishes, and the germline J gene fills in the end. This sample also contains other DNA sequences that code for the same CDR3. V usage is TRBV6-2 or TRBV6-3 and J usage is TRBJ1-6; D is uncertain. The V end lost 2 bases, the J end lost 0 bases, and 11 bases lay between the germline ends. Germline CDR1 reads MNHEY; CDR2 reads SVGEGT. This CDR3 spans 17 amino acids. The covered CDR3 bases are TGTGCCAGCAGTTACGATGCGGTTAGCTCCTATAATTCACCC. This translates into CASSYDAVSSYNSP. The CDR3, in full, reads CASSYDAVSSYNSPLHF.